The rows below give T cell receptor beta chains drawn from one sample of a study of blood T cell repertoires in COVID-19. Assay: immunoSEQ multiplex PCR; the TCRdb copy retains only in-frame clones and omits some. This repertoire shows under 45,000 clones, 76% found once; its top ten account for about 27%. The sequenced sample consisted of peripheral blood. The receptors stem from a man older than 75 with acute or convalescent COVID-19. The CDR3 runs from the conserved cysteine through the conserved F or W. A D gene is named only where the DNA matches it firmly. The listing skips clone size in some rows; elsewhere it reads once, few, many or a size class.

-	TRBD1	TRBV6-6	TRBJ1-3	CASSYSQGATGNTIYF
-	TRBD2	TRBV4-1	TRBJ2-1	CASSPETRLADLEQFF
-	TRBD1	TRBV7-2	TRBJ1-4	CASSMIRDRGSEKLFF
-	TRBD1	TRBV3-1/TRBV3-2	TRBJ2-7	CASSQALRQGNDEQYF
many	TRBD1	TRBV6-5	TRBJ1-2	CASSFQGGSGGYTF
few	TRBD2	TRBV5-1	TRBJ2-3	CASSWGSSGRLLDTQYF
-	TRBD1	TRBV14	TRBJ2-1	CASSQGQGPFRANEQFF
-	TRBD1	TRBV5-8	TRBJ1-5	CASSLAGQGRGQPQHF
-	-	TRBV7-3	TRBJ2-3	CASSLGGASTDTQYF
-	-	TRBV7-2	TRBJ2-3	CASSLDLSRDTQYF
-	-	TRBV2	TRBJ2-3	CASSEAVGSTDTQYF
once	-	TRBV30	TRBJ1-5	CAWTAAWNQPQHF
-	-	TRBV6-5	TRBJ2-7	CASSYSGFSSSYEQYF
-	TRBD2	TRBV7-9	TRBJ2-1	CASSFGGLAAYNEQFF
-	-	TRBV5-1	TRBJ1-5	CASSLEGSNQPQHF
-	TRBD2	TRBV7-9	TRBJ2-1	CASSLGVSGEDEQFF
-	-	TRBV2	TRBJ1-2	CASSERESTYGYTF
-	-	TRBV6-5	TRBJ1-2	CASSLGQLNYGYTF
-	-	TRBV5-4	TRBJ2-1	CASSLISDGNEQFF
-	TRBD1	TRBV6-2/TRBV6-3	TRBJ1-2	CASSYEGQGARGYTF
once	-	TRBV19	TRBJ2-7	CASSIGHSYEQYF
-	-	TRBV7-9	TRBJ2-4	CASSTQGGLAKNIQYF
-	TRBD2	TRBV5-4	TRBJ2-7	CASSPRLADSYEQYF
-	TRBD2	TRBV29-1	TRBJ2-5	CSVGTSGDKETQYF
-	TRBD1	TRBV5-4	TRBJ2-5	CASSDREETQYF
once	TRBD1	TRBV4-1	TRBJ2-4	CASSPIQGVVGNIQYF
-	TRBD1	TRBV19	TRBJ1-2	CASTRTGPNYGYTF
-	-	TRBV5-1	TRBJ2-5	CASSLTGQGGQETQYF
-	TRBD1	TRBV6-5	TRBJ2-4	CASRRDRGKNIQYF
-	TRBD1	TRBV2	TRBJ1-5	CASSRQGTNQPQHF
-	TRBD2	TRBV15	TRBJ2-1	CATELSGGAANEQFF
-	-	TRBV29-1	TRBJ2-2	CSVGWNTGELFF
-	TRBD1	TRBV5-4	TRBJ1-2	CASSGDSWGYGYTF
-	-	TRBV21-1	TRBJ2-5	CASSKERGGPGETQYF
few	-	TRBV5-1	TRBJ2-5	CASSLGPLGSQETQYF
-	TRBD1	TRBV6-5	TRBJ1-1	CASSPTGFGNTEAFF
-	-	TRBV19	TRBJ2-5	CASSANGGGGETQYF
-	TRBD1	TRBV7-2	TRBJ1-4	CASSLDRGREKLFF
-	TRBD1	TRBV6-6	TRBJ2-7	CASSYSLTGGYEQYF
few	TRBD2	TRBV5-1	TRBJ2-7	CASSLATAGGREQYF
-	TRBD1	TRBV27	TRBJ1-1	CASSLTGLLTEAFF
-	-	TRBV2	TRBJ1-2	CASSERSGTLGYTF
-	-	TRBV9	TRBJ2-7	CASSAPGPLNEQYF
-	TRBD1	TRBV4-1	TRBJ1-2	CASSARTGVDYTF
-	TRBD2	TRBV28	TRBJ2-1	CASSLGGVGYNEQFF
-	TRBD2	TRBV28	TRBJ2-3	CASSLWGSGSPDTQYF
few	TRBD1	TRBV6-1	TRBJ1-5	CASSDQGVGQPQHF
once	-	TRBV6-1	TRBJ1-3	CASSEAPGGVRSSGNTIYF
-	-	TRBV5-1	TRBJ2-3	CASSLDGLSTDTQYF
few	-	TRBV5-1	TRBJ2-1	CASSLTGSSYNEQFF
once	-	TRBV5-1	TRBJ2-3	CASSPRLITDTQYF
-	-	TRBV20-1	TRBJ2-7	CSALRANEQYF
-	TRBD2	TRBV11-2	TRBJ2-2	CASSDNLGLAGEGGLFF
-	-	TRBV24-1	TRBJ1-5	CATSDPDQPQHF
-	TRBD2	TRBV5-1	TRBJ2-1	CASSFSGSSYNEQFF
-	-	TRBV7-2	TRBJ1-1	CASSLERQNTEAFF
-	-	TRBV7-8	TRBJ2-5	CASSWGYRGKETQYF
-	TRBD1	TRBV19	TRBJ2-6	CASSPGQGAAGANVLTF
-	-	TRBV20-1	TRBJ2-3	CSAGGGNIADTQYF